This T cell receptor beta chain was found in a study of cytomegalovirus exposure and HLA in healthy donors. The study's findings and limits: Sequencing likely generated an artifact that appeared as a cluster of highly shared sequence variants.

It was with 60 Vbeta and 13 Jbeta primers that the PCR ran. Profiling relied on immunoSEQ multiplex PCR, and the TCRdb table lists in-frame clones only, not all of them. The sample lists about 180,000 clones, roughly three quarters occurring once. This clone was counted a single time. Its antigen remains unknown. Germline V CDR1 and CDR2: LNHDA, SQIVND (reference sequence). Trimming shortened V by 3 bases and J by 1 base, and 12 bases separated the two germline ends. The CDR3 consists of 15 residues. Donors were nominally healthy when sampled, though unrecorded immune exposures were likely. The V call is TRBV19, the J call TRBJ1-1, with D maybe TRBD1 (5 bases). This TCR was recovered from a woman in her thirties in good health and CMV-seropositive. Sequenced material: PBMCs. The CDR3 DNA reads as TGTGCCAGTAGTATCGGAGGGACGGGGAACACTGAAGCTTTCTTT. Its translation: CASSIGGTGNTEAFF. The complete variable domain, with remaining parts taken from reference TRBV19 and TRBJ1-1, reads DGGITQSPKYLFRKEGQNVTLSCEQNLNHDAMYWYRQDPGQGLRLIYYSQIVNDFQKGDIAEGYSVSREKKESFPLTVTSAQKNPTAFYLCASSIGGTGNTEAFFGQGTRLTVV.